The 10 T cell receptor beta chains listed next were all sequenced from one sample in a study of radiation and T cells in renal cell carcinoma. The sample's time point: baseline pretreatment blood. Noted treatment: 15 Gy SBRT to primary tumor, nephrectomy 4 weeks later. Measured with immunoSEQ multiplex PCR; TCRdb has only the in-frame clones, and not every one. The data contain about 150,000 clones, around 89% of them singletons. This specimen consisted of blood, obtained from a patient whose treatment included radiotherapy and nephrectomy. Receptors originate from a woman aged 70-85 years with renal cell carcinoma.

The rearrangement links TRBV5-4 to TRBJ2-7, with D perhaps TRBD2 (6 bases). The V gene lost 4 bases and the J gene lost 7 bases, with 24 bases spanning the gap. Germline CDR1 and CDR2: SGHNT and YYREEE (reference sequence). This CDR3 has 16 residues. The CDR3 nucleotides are TGTGCCAGCAGCCCCCCCGGGGAGAGGAGGGCGGGGGAGCAGTACTTC. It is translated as CASSPPGERRAGEQYF.

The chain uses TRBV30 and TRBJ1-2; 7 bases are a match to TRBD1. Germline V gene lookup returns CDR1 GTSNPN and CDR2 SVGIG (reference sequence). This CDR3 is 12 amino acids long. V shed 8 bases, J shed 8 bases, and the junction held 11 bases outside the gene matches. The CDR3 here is CARRDSGQGYTF. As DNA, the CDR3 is TGTGCCCGCAGGGACAGTGGCCAGGGCTACACCTTC.

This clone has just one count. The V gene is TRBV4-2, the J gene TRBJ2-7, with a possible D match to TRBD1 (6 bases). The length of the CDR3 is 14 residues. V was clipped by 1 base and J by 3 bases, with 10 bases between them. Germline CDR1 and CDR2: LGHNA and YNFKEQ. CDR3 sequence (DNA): TGTGCCAGCAGCCAAGGGGGGCTGAGCTACGAGCAGTACTTC. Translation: CASSQGGLSYEQYF.

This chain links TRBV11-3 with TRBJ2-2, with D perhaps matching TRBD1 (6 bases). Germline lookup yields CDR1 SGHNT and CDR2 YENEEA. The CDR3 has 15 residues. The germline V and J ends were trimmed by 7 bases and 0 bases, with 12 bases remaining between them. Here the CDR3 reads CASTGTPANTGELFF. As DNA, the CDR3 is TGTGCCAGCACCGGGACACCCGCGAACACCGGGGAGCTGTTTTTT.

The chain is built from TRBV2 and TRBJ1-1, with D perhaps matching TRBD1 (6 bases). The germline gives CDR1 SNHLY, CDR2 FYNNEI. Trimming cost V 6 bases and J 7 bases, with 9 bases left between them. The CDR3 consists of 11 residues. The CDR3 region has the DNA TGTGCCAGCAGGGGGGCCCTTGAAGCTTTCTTT. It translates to CASRGALEAFF.

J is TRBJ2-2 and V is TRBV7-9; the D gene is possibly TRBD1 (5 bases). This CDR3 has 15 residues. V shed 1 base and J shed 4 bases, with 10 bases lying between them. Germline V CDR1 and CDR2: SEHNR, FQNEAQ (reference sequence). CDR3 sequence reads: CASSLGRETTGELFF. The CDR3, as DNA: TGTGCCAGCAGCTTAGGCAGGGAAACCACCGGGGAGCTGTTTTTT.

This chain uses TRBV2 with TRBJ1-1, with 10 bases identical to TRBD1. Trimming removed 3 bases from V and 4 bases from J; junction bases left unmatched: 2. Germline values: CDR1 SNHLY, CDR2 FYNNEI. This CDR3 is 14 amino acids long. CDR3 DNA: TGTGCCAGCAGTGACGGGACAGGGGTCACTGAAGCTTTCTTT. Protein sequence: CASSDGTGVTEAFF.

CDR3: CASRPVGGRETQYF. CDR3 in DNA: TGTGCCAGCAGGCCTGTTGGCGGCCGAGAGACCCAGTACTTC. The chain couples TRBV27 to TRBJ2-5, with unresolved D. The CDR3 spans 14 residues. The germline gives CDR1 MNHEY, CDR2 SMNVEV (reference sequence). V was shortened by 6 bases and J by 4 bases, with 15 bases between the two germline ends.

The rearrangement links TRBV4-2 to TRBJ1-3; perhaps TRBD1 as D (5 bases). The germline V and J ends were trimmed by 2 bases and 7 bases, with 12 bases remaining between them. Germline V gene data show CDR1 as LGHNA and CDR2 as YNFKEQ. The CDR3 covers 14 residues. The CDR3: CASSQPGAGNTIYF. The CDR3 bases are TGTGCCAGCAGCCAACCCGGGGCAGGGAACACCATATATTTT.

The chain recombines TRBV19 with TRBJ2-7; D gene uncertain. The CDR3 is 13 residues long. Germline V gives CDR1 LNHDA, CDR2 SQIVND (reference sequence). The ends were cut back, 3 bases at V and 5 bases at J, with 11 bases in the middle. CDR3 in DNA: TGTGCCAGTAGTATGGGGATTGGGGACGAGCAGTACTTC. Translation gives CASSMGIGDEQYF.